This entry describes one T cell receptor (beta chain). Its matching antigen is unknown. The record originates from a study of T cell responses to AZD1222 COVID-19 vaccine. General study findings and limits: CD4 TCRs associated with vaccination spanned spike, dominating at 160-218 and 743-854.

The CDR3 sequence is 17 residues long. Germline lookup yields CDR1 SNHLY and CDR2 FYNNEI. Trimming at V came to 6 bases and at J to 5 bases, leaving 14 bases not matched to a gene. The protocol was immunoSEQ multiplex PCR, while the TCRdb copy is restricted to in-frame clones and leaves out a portion. The sample has about 69,000 clones; roughly 83% are singletons. The receptor was derived from an adult who received the AZD1222 COVID-19 vaccine. V gene TRBV2 combines with J gene TRBJ2-1; 9 bases line up with TRBD2. The sequencing used peripheral blood, collected 28 days after the second AZD1222 dose. CDR3 sequence reads: CASRASGRLLVHNEQFF. In DNA, the CDR3 is TGTGCCAGCAGGGCCAGCGGGAGGTTGTTAGTGCACAATGAGCAGTTCTTC.